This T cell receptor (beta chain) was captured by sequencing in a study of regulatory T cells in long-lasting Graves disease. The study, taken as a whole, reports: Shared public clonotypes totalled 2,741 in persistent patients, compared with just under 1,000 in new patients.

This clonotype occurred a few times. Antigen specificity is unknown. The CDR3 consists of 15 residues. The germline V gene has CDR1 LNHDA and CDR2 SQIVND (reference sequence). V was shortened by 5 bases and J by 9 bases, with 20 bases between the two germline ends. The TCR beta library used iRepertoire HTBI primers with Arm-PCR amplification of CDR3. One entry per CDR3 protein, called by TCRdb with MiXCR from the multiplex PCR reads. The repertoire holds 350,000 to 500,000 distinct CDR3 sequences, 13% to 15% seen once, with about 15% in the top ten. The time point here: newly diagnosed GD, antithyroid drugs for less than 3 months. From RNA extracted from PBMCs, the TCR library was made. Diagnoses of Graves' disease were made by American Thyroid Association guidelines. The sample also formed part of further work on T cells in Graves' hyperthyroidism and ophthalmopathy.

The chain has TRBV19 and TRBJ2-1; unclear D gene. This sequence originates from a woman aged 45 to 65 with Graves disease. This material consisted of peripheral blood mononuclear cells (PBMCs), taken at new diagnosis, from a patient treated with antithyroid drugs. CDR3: CASSWVGRSTTEQFF. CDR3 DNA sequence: TGTGCCAGTAGTTGGGTGGGTAGATCCACAACTGAGCAGTTCTTC.